Ten or more counts support the clone carrying this TCR beta chain. Its specificity is unknown. The beta constant-region primer was an equimolar mix of two oligonucleotides covering TRBC1 and TRBC2. Four rounds of PCR amplified the ligated cDNA using nested alpha and beta constant-region primers plus SP2. MiXCR, run by TCRdb on the UMI-ligation and nested PCR reads, gives a single entry per CDR3 protein. The sample shows 120,000 to 150,000 distinct CDR3 sequences, roughly 20% of them seen only once. The source of the sample is a study of naive and memory T cell subsets. The CDR3 has 14 amino acids. Deletions cut 6 bases from V and 4 bases from J, with 17 bases between. CDR1 is SQVTM, CDR2 ANQGSEA, per germline. Study findings and constraints: A few larger clonotypes appeared in naive repertoires, especially CD8, possibly memory cells re-expressing CD45RA. Gini index rose across naive, CM, EM and EMRA in CD4 and CD8. Each distinct alpha or beta sequence counts as one clonotype.

After CD4 positive bead selection, the CD4-negative fraction gave CD8 T cells. The sample consisted of naive CD4+ T cells from blood. The chain is built from TRBV29-1 and TRBJ2-3; weak D call: TRBD1 (6 bases). The receptor comes from a human donor in good health. Here the CDR3 reads CSVTQGSRADTQYF. Written as DNA, the CDR3 is TGCAGCGTAACGCAGGGGTCTCGCGCAGATACGCAGTATTTT.